This TCR beta chain was sequenced for a study of blood T cell repertoires in COVID-19. Overall study: PBMCs, B-cell-depleted T cells, or T cells provided the cDNA or gDNA that made up the material.

Trimming left V 8 bases short and J 7 bases short, with 14 bases between. CDR3 length: 12 residues. Clones were read by immunoSEQ multiplex PCR, and TCRdb kept only the in-frame ones, dropping some. The sample records approximately 380,000 clones, about 89% being singletons. The participants were between about 18 and 95 years old and came from some 25 US areas. The chain is built from TRBV12-3 or TRBV12-4 and TRBJ1-2, with unresolved D. The receptor was isolated from a woman aged 40 to 50 who had been exposed to COVID-19. The sequencing input was PBMCs or T cells enriched from blood (not recorded which). The CDR3 region has the DNA TGTGCCAGCCAACGCCGTTCGGGTGGCTACACCTTC. Amino acids: CASQRRSGGYTF.